This T cell receptor (beta chain) was sequenced for a study of blood T cell repertoires in COVID-19. At the level of the study: PBMCs, B-cell-depleted T cells, or T cells were the source of the cDNA or gDNA that made up the material.

Authors' methods: Reference gene primer amplification in the assay estimated nucleated cell counts. Sequencing used immunoSEQ multiplex PCR; TCRdb keeps in-frame clones, though not all of them. The V and J calls and clone size were taken over from that table, and D and trimming were inferred from the DNA. The data show over 250,000 clones, 70% to 90% seen once. The CDR3 extends over 15 amino acids. Germline V gene lookup returns CDR1 MDHEN and CDR2 SYDVKM. Trimming removed 5 bases at V and 0 bases at J, with 10 bases between. Sequences were obtained from peripheral blood. The V gene is TRBV28, the J gene TRBJ1-4; possible D gene TRBD1, 5 bases. The sequence came from a woman between 45 and 60 years old with acute or convalescent COVID-19. The CDR3 coding sequence is TGTGCCAGCAGTCCAGGGCAGGCAACTAATGAAAAACTGTTTTTT. Amino acids: CASSPGQATNEKLFF. Using reference TRBV28 and TRBJ1-4 for the parts outside the CDR3, the full variable domain is DVKVTQSSRYLVKRTGEKVFLECVQDMDHENMFWYRQDPGLGLRLIYFSYDVKMKEKGDIPEGYSVSREKKERFSLILESASTNQTSMYLCASSPGQATNEKLFFGSGTQLSVL.